Sequencing of this T cell receptor (beta chain) was carried out in a study of neurological immune-mediated disorders. The CDR3 loop spans 13 amino acids. The germline V gene encodes CDR1 SGDLS and CDR2 YYNGEE. Trimming took 2 bases from V and 1 from J, leaving 6 bases between them. Blood bank volunteers in Maryland, USA, served as healthy controls. With 10-nucleotide random UMIs included, cDNA was synthesized by 5'RACE. TCRdb independently ran MiXCR on the 5' RACE reads; one entry per CDR3 protein. The sample lists roughly 32,000 distinct CDR3 sequences, about 15% occurring once. Many counts were recorded for this clonotype. Antigen: not known. Study outcomes and limitations: Expansion of TCR clones was greatest in HTLV-1-associated myelopathy and smallest in multiple sclerosis, where it fell below that of healthy controls. None of the CDR3 amino acid sequences of expanded clones were shared across subjects, and this suggested private repertoires in all groups.

V is TRBV9 and J is TRBJ2-5; D call uncertain. The sample was PBMCs. This TCR derives from a man aged 65-85 years in good health. This CDR3 reads CASSVYSQETQYF. CDR3 DNA sequence: TGTGCCAGCAGCGTCTACAGCCAAGAGACCCAGTACTTC.